This T cell receptor beta chain originates from a study of T cells in Graves' hyperthyroidism and ophthalmopathy. The overall study: Sampling of peripheral blood happened at initial diagnosis, prior to any treatment. Study-wide results and caveats: Blood held most thyroid clonotypes expanded above 0.001 frequency. Progression to ophthalmopathy was predicted a median of about six months early.

This clonotype was observed many times. Its antigen remains unknown. TCR beta CDR3 region amplification was performed from RNA transcripts. RT-PCR in the first round (using the HTBI primer set) targeted the TCR CDR3. TCRdb reanalysed the multiplex PCR reads using MiXCR and keeps one entry per CDR3 protein. The repertoire holds about 580,000 distinct CDR3 sequences, with roughly 13% as singletons. Recently diagnosed hyperthyroidism of less than 2 months' duration affected patients aged 18 to 65. Trimming at V came to 5 bases and at J to 5 bases, leaving 11 bases not matched to a gene. The CDR3 runs to 17 residues. Germline CDR1 is SEHNR and CDR2 is FQNEAQ (reference sequence).

The chain joins TRBV7-9 to TRBJ1-5; 11 bases map to TRBD1. Specimen: blood. This sequence was found in a woman in her thirties with Graves' hyperthyroidism that later progressed to Graves' ophthalmopathy. The CDR3 nucleotides are TGTGCCAGCAGCGGTGCGGGACAGGGGGTGTATCATCAGCCCCAGCATTTT. This translates into CASSGAGQGVYHQPQHF.